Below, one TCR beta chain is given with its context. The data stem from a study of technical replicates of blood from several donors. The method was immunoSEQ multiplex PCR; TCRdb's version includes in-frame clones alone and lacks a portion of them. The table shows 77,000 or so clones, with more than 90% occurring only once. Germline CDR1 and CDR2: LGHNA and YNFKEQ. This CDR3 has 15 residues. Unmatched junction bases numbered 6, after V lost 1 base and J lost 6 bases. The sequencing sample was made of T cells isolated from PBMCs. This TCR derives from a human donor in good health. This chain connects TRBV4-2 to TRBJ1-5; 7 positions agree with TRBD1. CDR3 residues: CASSQGQGGSQPQHF. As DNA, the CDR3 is TGTGCCAGCAGCCAAGGACAGGGTGGGAGTCAGCCCCAGCATTTT.